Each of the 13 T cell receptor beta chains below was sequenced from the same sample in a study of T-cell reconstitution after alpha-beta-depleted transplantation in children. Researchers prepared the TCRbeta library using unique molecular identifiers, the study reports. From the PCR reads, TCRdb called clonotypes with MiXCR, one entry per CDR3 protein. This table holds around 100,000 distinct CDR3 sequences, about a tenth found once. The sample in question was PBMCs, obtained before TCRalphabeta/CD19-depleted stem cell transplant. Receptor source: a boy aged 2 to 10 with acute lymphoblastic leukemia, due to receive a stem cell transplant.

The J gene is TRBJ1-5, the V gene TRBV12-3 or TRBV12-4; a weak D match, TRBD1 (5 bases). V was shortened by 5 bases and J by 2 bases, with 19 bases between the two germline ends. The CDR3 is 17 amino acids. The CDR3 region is CASSPQGWGSGNQPQHF. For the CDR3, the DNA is TGTGCCAGCAGTCCCCAGGGATGGGGATCGGGCAATCAGCCCCAGCATTTT.

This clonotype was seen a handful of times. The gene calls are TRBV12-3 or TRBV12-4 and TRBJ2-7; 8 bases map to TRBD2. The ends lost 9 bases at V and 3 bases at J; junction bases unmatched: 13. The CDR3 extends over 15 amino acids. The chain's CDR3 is CASLSTSALLYEQYF. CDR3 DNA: TGTGCCAGTTTATCGACTAGCGCCCTTCTCTACGAGCAGTACTTC.

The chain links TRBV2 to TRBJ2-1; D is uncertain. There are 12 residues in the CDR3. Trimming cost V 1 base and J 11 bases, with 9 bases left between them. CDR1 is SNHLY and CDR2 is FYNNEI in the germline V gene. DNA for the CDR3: TGTGCCAGCAGTGAAGGGGCGGAAAAGCAGTTCTTC. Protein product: CASSEGAEKQFF.

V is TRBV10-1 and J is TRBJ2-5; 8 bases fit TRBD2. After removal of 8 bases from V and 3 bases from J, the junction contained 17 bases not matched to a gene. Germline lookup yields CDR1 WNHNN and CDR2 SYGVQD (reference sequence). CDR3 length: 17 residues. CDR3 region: CASAPVISGGFKETQYF. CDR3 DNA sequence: TGCGCCAGCGCCCCGGTAATCAGCGGGGGCTTTAAAGAGACCCAGTACTTC.

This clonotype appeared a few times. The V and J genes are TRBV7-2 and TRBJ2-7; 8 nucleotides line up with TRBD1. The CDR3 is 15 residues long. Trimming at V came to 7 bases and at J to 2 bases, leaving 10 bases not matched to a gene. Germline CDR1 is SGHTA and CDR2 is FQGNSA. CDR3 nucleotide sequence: TGTGCCAGCACAGTACAGGGACAGGCAACCTACGAGCAGTACTTC. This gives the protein CASTVQGQATYEQYF.

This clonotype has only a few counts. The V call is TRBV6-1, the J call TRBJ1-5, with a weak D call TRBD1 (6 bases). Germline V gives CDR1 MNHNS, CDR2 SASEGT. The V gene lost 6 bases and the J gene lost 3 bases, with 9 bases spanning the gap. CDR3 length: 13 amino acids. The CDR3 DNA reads TGTGCCAGCAGCCGGGACAACAATCAGCCCCAGCATTTT. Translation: CASSRDNNQPQHF.

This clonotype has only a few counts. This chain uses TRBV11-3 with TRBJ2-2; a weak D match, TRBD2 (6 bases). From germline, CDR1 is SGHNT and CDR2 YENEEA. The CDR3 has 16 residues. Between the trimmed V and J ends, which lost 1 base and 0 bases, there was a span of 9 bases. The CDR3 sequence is CASSLVSGANTGELFF. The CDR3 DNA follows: TGTGCCAGCAGCTTAGTTAGCGGCGCGAACACCGGGGAGCTGTTTTTT.

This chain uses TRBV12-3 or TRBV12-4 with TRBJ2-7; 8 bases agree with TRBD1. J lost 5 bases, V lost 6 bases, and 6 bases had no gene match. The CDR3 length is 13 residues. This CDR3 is CASSWTGRDEQYF. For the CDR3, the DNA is TGTGCCAGCAGCTGGACAGGGCGGGACGAGCAGTACTTC.

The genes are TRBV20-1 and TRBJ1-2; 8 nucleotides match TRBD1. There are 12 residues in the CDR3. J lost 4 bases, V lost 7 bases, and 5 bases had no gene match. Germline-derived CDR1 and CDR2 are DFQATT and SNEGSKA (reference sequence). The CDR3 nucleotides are TGCAGTGTCGCGACAGGGGTCTATGGCTACACCTTC. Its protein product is CSVATGVYGYTF.

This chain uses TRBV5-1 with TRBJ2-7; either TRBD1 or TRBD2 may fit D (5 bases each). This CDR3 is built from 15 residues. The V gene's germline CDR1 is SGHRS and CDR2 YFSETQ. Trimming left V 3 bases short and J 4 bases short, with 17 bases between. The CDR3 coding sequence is TGCGCCAGCAGCTCCGGAGAGGGGAAGGCTTACGAGCAGTACTTC. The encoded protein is CASSSGEGKAYEQYF.

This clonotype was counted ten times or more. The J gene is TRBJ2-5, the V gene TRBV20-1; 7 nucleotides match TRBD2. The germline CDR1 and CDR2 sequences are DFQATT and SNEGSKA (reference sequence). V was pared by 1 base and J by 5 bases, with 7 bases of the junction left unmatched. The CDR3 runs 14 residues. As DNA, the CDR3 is TGCAGTGCTAGAGTACCGGGAGGCCCGGAGACCCAGTACTTC. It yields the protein CSARVPGGPETQYF.

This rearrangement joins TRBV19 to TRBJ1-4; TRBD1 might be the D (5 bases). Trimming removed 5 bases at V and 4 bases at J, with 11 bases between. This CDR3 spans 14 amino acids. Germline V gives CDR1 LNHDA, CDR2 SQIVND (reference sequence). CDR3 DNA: TGTGCCAGTAGTGGGGCTTGGAGTAATGAAAAACTGTTTTTT. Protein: CASSGAWSNEKLFF.

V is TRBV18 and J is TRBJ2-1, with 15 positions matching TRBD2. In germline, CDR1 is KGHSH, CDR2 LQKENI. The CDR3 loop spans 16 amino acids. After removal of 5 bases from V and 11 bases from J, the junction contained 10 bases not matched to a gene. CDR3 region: CASSSGLAGGPSKQFF. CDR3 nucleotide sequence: TGTGCCAGCTCATCCGGACTAGCGGGAGGGCCGAGTAAGCAGTTCTTC.